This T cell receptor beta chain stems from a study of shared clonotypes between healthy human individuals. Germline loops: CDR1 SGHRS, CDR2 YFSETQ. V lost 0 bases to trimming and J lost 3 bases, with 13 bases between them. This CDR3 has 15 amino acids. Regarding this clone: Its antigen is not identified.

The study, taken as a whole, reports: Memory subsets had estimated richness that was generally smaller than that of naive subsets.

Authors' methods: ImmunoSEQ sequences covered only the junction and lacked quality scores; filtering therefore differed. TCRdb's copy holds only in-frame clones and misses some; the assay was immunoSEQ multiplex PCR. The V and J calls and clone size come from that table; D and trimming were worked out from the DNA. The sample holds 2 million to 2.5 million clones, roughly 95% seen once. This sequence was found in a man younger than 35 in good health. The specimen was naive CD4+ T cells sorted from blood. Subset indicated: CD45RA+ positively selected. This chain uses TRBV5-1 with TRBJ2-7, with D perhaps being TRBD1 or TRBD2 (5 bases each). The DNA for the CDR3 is TGCGCCAGCAGCTTGGGGACCGGGACGATCTACGAGCAGTACTTC. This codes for CASSLGTGTIYEQYF. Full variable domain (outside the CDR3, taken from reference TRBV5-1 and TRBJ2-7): KAGVTQTPRYLIKTRGQQVTLSCSPISGHRSVSWYQQTPGQGLQFLFEYFSETQRNKGNFPGRFSGRQFSNSRSEMNVSTLELGDSALYLCASSLGTGTIYEQYFGPGTRLTVT.